A single sample is the source of the 20 T cell receptor beta chains below, sequenced in a study of beta chain features in type 1 diabetes. TCRB transcripts that were expressed got sequenced, as all of the isolated RNA had been reverse transcribed. Measured with immunoSEQ multiplex PCR; TCRdb has only the in-frame clones, and not every one. The sample contains about 350,000 clones, around 20% of which appear only once. Sequenced: naive CD4+ T cells from blood. Receptors originate from a woman between 18 and 29 years old in good health.

V and J are TRBV30 and TRBJ1-5, with 7 positions matching TRBD1. This CDR3 comprises 13 residues. After removal of 5 bases from V and 3 bases from J, the junction contained 4 bases not matched to a gene. Germline values: CDR1 GTSNPN, CDR2 SVGIG (reference sequence). The CDR3 DNA reads TGTGCCTGGGACAGGGAGTACAATCAGCCCCAGCATTTT. This encodes CAWDREYNQPQHF.

The V call is TRBV30, the J call TRBJ1-5, with 7 bases identical to TRBD1. This CDR3 is built from 16 residues. V dropped 4 bases and J dropped 2; count of bases not matched to a gene: 11. The V gene's germline CDR1 is GTSNPN and CDR2 SVGIG (reference sequence). The CDR3 region has the DNA TGTGCCTGGACCGCACAAGGGGGCGAGGGCAATCAGCCCCAGCATTTT. Translation: CAWTAQGGEGNQPQHF.

V is TRBV18 and J is TRBJ1-2; possible D gene TRBD1, 5 bases. The CDR3 has 14 amino acids. CDR1 and CDR2 from the germline V gene are KGHSH and LQKENI. V gave up 2 bases and J gave up 7 bases, with 14 bases separating them. The CDR3 here is CASSPTRDSGGYTF. In DNA form, the CDR3 reads TGTGCCAGCTCACCAACCCGGGACTCGGGTGGCTACACCTTC.

This chain uses TRBV11-2 with TRBJ2-7; 9 bases align to TRBD2. CDR1 is SGHAT, CDR2 FQNNGV, per germline. The CDR3 spans 15 residues. After removal of 5 bases from V and 5 bases from J, the junction contained 10 bases not matched to a gene. In DNA form, the CDR3 reads TGTGCCAGCAGCCCAAGGGCCGGGACTAGCAACGAGCAGTACTTC. Amino acids: CASSPRAGTSNEQYF.

This clone was seen a handful of times. The chain uses TRBV7-6 and TRBJ2-1, with D tentatively TRBD1 (5 bases). V was trimmed by 4 bases and J by 0 bases, leaving 7 bases between them. Germline V lookup: CDR1 SGHVS, CDR2 FNYEAQ. This CDR3 has 14 amino acids. The CDR3 protein is CASSSDSSYNEQFF. Written as DNA, the CDR3 is TGTGCCAGCAGCTCCGACAGCTCCTACAATGAGCAGTTCTTC.

This sequence joins TRBV30 and TRBJ2-5, with TRBD1 as a possible D gene (5 bases). Gene TRBJ2-7 matches the end of the DNA better, so the J call may be wrong. The CDR3 consists of 13 residues. Per germline, CDR1 GTSNPN and CDR2 SVGIG (reference sequence). CDR3 sequence: CAWSVSGPYEQYF. DNA of the CDR3: TGTGCCTGGAGTGTGTCAGGGCCCTACGAGCAGTACTTC.

This chain joins TRBV7-9 and TRBJ2-3; 7 positions agree with TRBD2. J lost 1 base, V lost 3 bases, and 4 bases had no gene match. This CDR3 spans 15 amino acids. Germline CDR1 and CDR2: SEHNR and FQNEAQ (reference sequence). CDR3 nucleotide sequence: TGTGCCAGCAGCTTGGGCGGGAGCCGCACAGATACGCAGTATTTT. It codes for CASSLGGSRTDTQYF.

This chain links TRBV4-1 with TRBJ1-2; possibly TRBD1 for D (6 bases). This CDR3 spans 15 amino acids. V was shortened by 0 bases and J by 5 bases, with 13 bases between the two germline ends. CDR1 is MGHRA and CDR2 is YSYEKL in the germline V gene. The CDR3 nucleotides read TGCGCCAGCAGCCAAGACCCAGGGGTGCGGTATGGCTACACCTTC. This encodes CASSQDPGVRYGYTF.

The CDR3 is CASSFGGVGLRYGYTF. DNA for the CDR3: TGCGCCAGCAGCTTTGGAGGAGTGGGACTACGCTATGGCTACACCTTC. The V gene is TRBV5-1, the J gene TRBJ1-2; maybe TRBD1 (5 bases). V shed 2 bases and J shed 4 bases, with 18 bases lying between them. The CDR3 extends over 16 amino acids. CDR1 SGHRS and CDR2 YFSETQ come from the germline V gene.

The chain recombines TRBV5-1 with TRBJ1-6; a possible D gene is TRBD1 (5 bases). The CDR3 runs to 14 residues. Germline CDR1 SGHRS, CDR2 YFSETQ. With 4 bases removed from V and 10 bases from J, the gap between germline ends came to 15 bases. The CDR3 region is CASSPRGDRSPLHF. Here the CDR3 DNA reads TGCGCCAGCAGCCCCCGGGGGGATAGGTCACCCCTCCACTTT.

V gene TRBV14 combines with J gene TRBJ1-2; 7 bases match TRBD1. Germline V gene sequence: CDR1 SGHDN, CDR2 FVKESK. Trimming took 5 bases from V and 6 from J; bases not matched to a gene: 3. This CDR3 has 12 residues. CDR3 loop: CASSKGQHGYTF. The CDR3 nucleotides are TGTGCCAGCAGCAAGGGACAGCATGGCTACACCTTC.

This clone was counted a few times. V gene TRBV6-6 combines with J gene TRBJ2-1; a weak D match, TRBD2 (5 bases). Germline CDR1 is MNHNY and CDR2 is SVGAGI (reference sequence). The V end was cut by 6 bases, the J end by 3 bases, with 12 bases between. CDR3 length: 14 amino acids. CDR3 sequence (DNA): TGTGCCAGCAGCGAGGGAGTTAACTACAATGAGCAGTTCTTC. This gives the protein CASSEGVNYNEQFF.

This clone turned up a few times. J is TRBJ2-1 and V is TRBV29-1, with 7 bases identical to TRBD2. Germline V gives CDR1 SQVTM, CDR2 ANQGSEA. Trimming took 6 bases from V and 5 from J; bases not matched to a gene: 10. The CDR3 totals 14 residues. CDR3 sequence reads: CSVGDYPKHNEQFF. The CDR3 nucleotides read TGCAGCGTGGGGGACTATCCTAAACACAATGAGCAGTTCTTC.

This clone was seen more than once but under ten times. This sequence joins TRBV11-2 and TRBJ1-2, with 7 nucleotides matching TRBD1. V shed 5 bases and J 4 bases; nucleotides not matched to a gene: 4. The CDR3 loop spans 13 amino acids. Germline CDR1 and CDR2: SGHAT and FQNNGV. This CDR3 reads CASSPTGIYGYTF. The CDR3 bases are TGTGCCAGCAGCCCGACAGGGATCTATGGCTACACCTTC. Complete variable domain (other parts from reference TRBV11-2 and TRBJ1-2): EAGVAQSPRYKIIEKRQSVAFWCNPISGHATLYWYQQILGQGPKLLIQFQNNGVVDDSQLPKDRFSAERLKGVDSTLKIQPAKLEDSAVYLCASSPTGIYGYTFGSGTRLTVV.

This sequence joins TRBV29-1 and TRBJ2-5, with TRBD2 matching 9 bases. The CDR3 is made up of 15 amino acids. Germline values: CDR1 SQVTM, CDR2 ANQGSEA. The V gene end was trimmed by 1 base and the J gene end by 4 bases; junction bases not matched to a gene: 7. The CDR3 DNA sequence: TGCAGCGTTGAAGGCGGGAGGGCCTTAAGAGAGACCCAGTACTTC. It codes for CSVEGGRALRETQYF.

The rearrangement joins TRBV4-2 to TRBJ1-6; TRBD1 agrees at 9 bases. Germline CDR1 LGHNA, CDR2 YNFKEQ. This CDR3 contains 19 residues. After removal of 0 bases from V and 6 bases from J, the junction contained 12 bases not matched to a gene. Here the CDR3 DNA reads TGTGCCAGCAGCCAAGATTCCCTAACAGGGGGCTTCGGTAATTCACCCCTCCACTTT. Protein: CASSQDSLTGGFGNSPLHF.

The chain combines TRBV7-8 with TRBJ2-7, with unresolved D. Deletions cut 1 base from V and 0 bases from J, with 10 bases between. The CDR3 has 15 residues. Germline CDR1 SGHVS, CDR2 FQNEAQ. The CDR3 bases are TGTGCCAGCAGCTTAGAGGTGGGCCGCTCCTACGAGCAGTACTTC. Translated, it gives CASSLEVGRSYEQYF.

This clone was detected a few times. The rearrangement uses TRBV19 and TRBJ2-3, with TRBD2 matching over 12 bases. CDR1 and CDR2 (germline): LNHDA, SQIVND (reference sequence). CDR3 length equals 16 residues. V gave up 6 bases and J gave up 2 bases; unmatched junction bases: 6. CDR3 protein: CASSRLAGASTDTQYF. The DNA for the CDR3 is TGTGCCAGTAGCCGACTAGCGGGGGCCTCCACAGATACGCAGTATTTT.

This clone was seen a few times. J is TRBJ2-1 and V is TRBV10-3, with TRBD2 identical over 15 bases. V was pared by 6 bases and J by 7 bases, with 4 bases of the junction left unmatched. The CDR3 covers 15 residues. The V gene's germline CDR1 is ENHRY and CDR2 SYGVKD. DNA for the CDR3: TGTGCCATCAGCGGGACTAGCGGGGGGAGAAATGAGCAGTTCTTC. Residues: CAISGTSGGRNEQFF.

On this clone itself: Other DNA sequences in the same sample also yield this CDR3. V and J are TRBV30 and TRBJ1-2; 7 positions agree with TRBD1. CDR1 and CDR2 (germline): GTSNPN, SVGIG (reference sequence). Trimming at V came to 5 bases and at J to 4 bases, leaving 4 bases not matched to a gene. This CDR3 region has 12 residues. The CDR3 sequence: CAWGTGAYGYTF. The DNA for the CDR3 is TGTGCCTGGGGAACAGGGGCCTATGGCTACACCTTC.